This T cell receptor beta chain was found in a study of cytomegalovirus exposure and HLA in healthy donors. Study-level information: Earlier, almost 120 million unique TCR beta sequences were recovered from 170 million or so T cells by an analysis.

There are 13 residues in the CDR3. Germline CDR1 MDHEN, CDR2 SYDVKM. The V end lost 5 bases, the J end lost 0 bases, and 5 bases lay between the germline ends. This clone appeared a few times. As yet, its antigen is unknown. Study outcomes and limitations: The study reported that TCR beta sequences accurately predicted HLA-A and HLA-B alleles in most subjects. The study put under 200 TCR beta chains on its list as cytomegalovirus-associated. In a later analysis, an Asian-associated ancestry cluster reportedly showed fewer N-insertions than the approximately 610-donor mean.

In the PCR, 60 Vbeta and 13 Jbeta primers were used. TCRdb's table, derived via immunoSEQ multiplex PCR, lists solely in-frame clones and lacks some. Here the sample spans 150,000 to 180,000 clones, roughly 77% being singletons. Sequenced: PBMCs. This sequence was found in a man between 25 and 39 years old in good health and CMV-seropositive. The chain carries TRBV28 and TRBJ1-5, with D unclear. Written as DNA, the CDR3 is TGTGCCAGCAGTCCCTTTAGCAATCAGCCCCAGCATTTT. This encodes CASSPFSNQPQHF.